This T cell receptor (beta chain) was sequenced in a study of cytomegalovirus exposure and HLA in healthy donors. General study points: Among immune exposure information, only CMV serostatus was available.

Primers for the PCR totalled 60 Vbeta and 13 Jbeta. Here immunoSEQ multiplex PCR was the method, and the copy in TCRdb shows in-frame clones only, minus some. Among more than 85,000 clones listed, more than 65% were seen once. The CDR3 contains 16 residues. J lost 3 bases, V lost 0 bases, and 6 bases had no gene match. Per germline, CDR1 LGHNA and CDR2 YNFKEQ. This clone was found a few times. Its target is not known. The specimen was PBMCs. The chain recombines TRBV4-2 with TRBJ1-2; 8 bases are a match to TRBD1. This receptor was identified in a man aged 30 to 45 in good health and CMV-seropositive. The CDR3 DNA is TGTGCCAGCAGCCAAGAACAGGGGGATCTATACTATGGCTACACCTTC. This gives the protein CASSQEQGDLYYGYTF.